This passage covers 2 T cell receptor beta chains from one sample sequenced in a study of CD8+CD57+ T cells in acquired aplastic anemia. The TCR beta profiling, which covered VDJ combination and CDR3 sequence, was carried out using genomic DNA as the template. Each CDR3 protein gets one entry after TCRdb re-called the reads with MiXCR. The table has 200,000 or so distinct CDR3 sequences, about three fifths seen once. The specimen sequenced was sorted CD4+, CD8+, or CD8+CD57+ T cells (not recorded which) from PBMCs. These TCRs come from a human donor with severe aplastic anemia or a healthy control (not recorded which).

The gene calls are TRBV20-1 and TRBJ1-1; D gene uncertain. There are 11 residues in the CDR3. V was clipped by 1 base and J by 7 bases, with 7 bases between them. The germline gives CDR1 DFQATT, CDR2 SNEGSKA (reference sequence). The CDR3 loop is CSARVVSEAFF. The DNA of the CDR3 is TGCAGTGCTAGAGTGGTCAGTGAAGCTTTCTTT.

The J gene is TRBJ1-5, the V gene TRBV20-1; weak D call: TRBD1 (5 bases). V was trimmed by 6 bases and J by 0 bases, leaving 18 bases between them. Germline loops: CDR1 DFQATT, CDR2 SNEGSKA (reference sequence). This CDR3 is built from 16 residues. DNA for the CDR3: TGCAGTGCCCTTCCCCCGGGACTAGCTAGCAATCAGCCCCAGCATTTT. Its protein is CSALPPGLASNQPQHF.